Below, 27 T cell receptor beta chains from the same sample are listed, as sequenced in a study of metastatic and nonmetastatic thyroid tumors. From the PCR reads, TCRdb re-called clones with MiXCR. The table shows under 5,000 clones, with about 32% occurring only once. Until they underwent thyroid surgery, no patient had received any treatment. Sequenced: adjacent normal tissue. Source of these receptors: a male donor with papillary thyroid cancer or a benign thyroid nodule (not recorded which). Some clones in this sample may be carry-over from other donors' samples.

The V and J genes are TRBV6-1 and TRBJ2-3; D not certain. The CDR3 consists of 14 residues. Trimming took 7 bases from V and 1 from J, leaving 12 bases between them. Germline V gives CDR1 MNHNS, CDR2 SASEGT. The CDR3 loop is CASKRETGTDTQYF. CDR3 DNA: TGTGCCAGCAAGCGAGAAACTGGCACAGATACGCAGTATTTT.

The V and J genes are TRBV9 and TRBJ2-7; 9 nucleotides match TRBD2. The CDR3 totals 18 residues. Looked up from germline, CDR1 is SGDLS and CDR2 is YYNGEE. Unmatched junction bases numbered 16, after V lost 4 bases and J lost 2 bases. The CDR3 DNA reads as TGTGCCAGCAGCTCGAGACTAGTTACTAGCGGGCAAACCTACGAGCAGTACTTC. This gives the protein CASSSRLVTSGQTYEQYF. The variable domain in full, completed from reference TRBV9 and TRBJ2-7, reads DSGVTQTPKHLITATGQRVTLRCSPRSGDLSVYWYQQSLDQGLQFLIQYYNGEERAKGNILERFSAQQFPDLHSELNLSSLELGDSALYFCASSSRLVTSGQTYEQYFGPGTRLTVT.

This clone showed up just once. The chain combines TRBV5-4 with TRBJ2-3; D is unclear. The germline V gene encodes CDR1 SGHNT and CDR2 YYREEE (reference sequence). Trimming left V 0 bases short and J 10 bases short, with 21 bases between. CDR3 size: 16 residues. DNA for the CDR3: TGTGCCAGCAGCTTGGATGGTTCGGTTGGTTACTCGGCGCAGTATTTT. Residues: CASSLDGSVGYSAQYF.

This chain uses TRBV5-1 with TRBJ1-6, with 9 nucleotides matching TRBD1. After removal of 1 base from V and 9 bases from J, the junction contained 8 bases not matched to a gene. Germline loops: CDR1 SGHRS, CDR2 YFSETQ. CDR3 length: 16 residues. The DNA for the CDR3 is TGCGCCAGCAGCTTGTTTGAGGGGACAGGGAGTTCACCCCTCCACTTT. It is translated as CASSLFEGTGSSPLHF.

The chain's CDR3 is CATTAGGNTGELFF. The CDR3 DNA reads as TGCGCCACAACCGCGGGGGGGAACACCGGGGAGCTGTTTTTT. The genes are TRBV5-1 and TRBJ2-2; 8 nucleotides match TRBD2. The V gene's germline CDR1 is SGHRS and CDR2 YFSETQ. The CDR3 is 14 residues long. V was pared by 9 bases and J by 1 base, with 5 bases of the junction left unmatched.

This clone was seen a few times. V gene TRBV6-1 combines with J gene TRBJ1-5; no clear D gene. Trimming removed 8 bases at V and 0 bases at J, with 20 bases between. Germline-derived CDR1 and CDR2 are MNHNS and SASEGT. The length of the CDR3 is 17 residues. The CDR3 bases are TGTGCCAGCGACGAACTGGCAGGTGGGCATAGCAATCAGCCCCAGCATTTT. Protein sequence: CASDELAGGHSNQPQHF.

The chain is built from TRBV7-2 and TRBJ2-3; weak D call: TRBD2 (6 bases). Germline CDR1 and CDR2: SGHTA and FQGNSA. V gave up 5 bases and J gave up 4 bases, with 13 bases separating them. The CDR3 contains 14 residues. CDR3 loop: CASSQLAGSDTQYF. The CDR3 bases are TGTGCCAGCAGCCAACTCGCGGGGTCAGATACGCAGTATTTT. Together with reference TRBV7-2 and TRBJ2-3, the CDR3 gives the full variable domain: GAGVSQSPSNKVTEKGKDVELRCDPISGHTALYWYRQSLGQGLEFLIYFQGNSAPDKSGLPSDRFSAERTGGSVSTLTIQRTQQEDSAVYLCASSQLAGSDTQYFGPGTRLTVL.

V gene TRBV11-2 combines with J gene TRBJ2-3, with a tentative D call TRBD1 (6 bases). Trimming took 1 base from V and 1 from J, leaving 9 bases between them. The germline V gene has CDR1 SGHAT and CDR2 FQNNGV. The CDR3 contains 15 residues. DNA of the CDR3: TGTGCCAGCAGCTTAGTGGGGACACGCACAGATACGCAGTATTTT. Translated, it gives CASSLVGTRTDTQYF.

The chain has TRBV7-2 and TRBJ2-3, with 8 nucleotides matching TRBD2. Germline V gene data show CDR1 as SGHTA and CDR2 as FQGNSA. The CDR3 extends over 16 amino acids. The V segment lost 3 bases and the J segment 9 bases; nucleotides outside the gene matches: 14. In DNA form, the CDR3 reads TGTGCCAGCAGCTTCGCGGGACTAGAAAACAGATACACGCAGTATTTT. Its protein product is CASSFAGLENRYTQYF.

The V call is TRBV30, the J call TRBJ1-4; no definite D call. This CDR3 has 15 residues. V lost 1 base, J lost 8 bases, and 17 bases lay in between. Germline V gene sequence: CDR1 GTSNPN, CDR2 SVGIG (reference sequence). CDR3 coding DNA: TGTGCCTGGAGTGGTCCCAGAGGCACTACCGAAAAACTGTTTTTT. It specifies CAWSGPRGTTEKLFF.

This clone was recorded only once. This sequence joins TRBV20-1 and TRBJ2-3; 10 bases fit TRBD1. Germline V lookup: CDR1 DFQATT, CDR2 SNEGSKA (reference sequence). Unmatched junction bases numbered 5, after V lost 6 bases and J lost 2 bases. CDR3 length equals 14 residues. The CDR3 is CSAKDRGLTDTQYF. The CDR3 region has the DNA TGCAGTGCGAAAGACAGGGGGCTCACAGATACGCAGTATTTT.

J is TRBJ1-2 and V is TRBV11-2; D is unclear. V was pared by 5 bases and J by 8 bases, with 21 bases between. The CDR3 length is 15 residues. The germline gives CDR1 SGHAT, CDR2 FQNNGV. CDR3 DNA sequence: TGTGCCAGCAGCCCCCACATCGGCCCTGCAGAGGGCTACACCTTC. Translated: CASSPHIGPAEGYTF.

This clone was counted a few times. The chain joins TRBV6-1 to TRBJ2-1; TRBD1 matches at 7 bases. CDR1 is MNHNS and CDR2 is SASEGT in the germline V gene. The CDR3 loop spans 12 amino acids. Trimming cost V 6 bases and J 10 bases; bases outside gene matches: 6. Here the CDR3 reads CASRQGPGEQFF. Here the CDR3 DNA reads TGTGCCAGCAGACAGGGGCCAGGGGAGCAGTTCTTC.

This clone came up a few times. The V gene is TRBV7-2, the J gene TRBJ2-7, with TRBD1 as a possible D gene (6 bases). V lost 4 bases to trimming and J lost 6 bases, with 10 bases between them. CDR3 length: 12 amino acids. Germline V gene lookup returns CDR1 SGHTA and CDR2 FQGNSA. DNA of the CDR3: TGTGCCAGCAGCTCACAGGGTTTCGAGCAGTACTTC. Protein product: CASSSQGFEQYF.

A note on this clone: At one end, the junction sequence differs from germline, possibly due to a read error. The chain employs TRBV2 and TRBJ2-7; TRBD1 agrees at 8 bases. The CDR3 sequence is 12 residues long. The germline gives CDR1 SNHLY, CDR2 FYNNEI. The CDR3 loop is CASRDRGYEQYF. In DNA form, the CDR3 reads TGTGCCAGCCGTGACAGGGGCTACGAGCAGTACTTC.

The V call is TRBV6-2 or TRBV6-3, the J call TRBJ2-7; TRBD1 is a possible D gene (5 bases). CDR3 length equals 14 residues. V was cut by 6 bases and J by 7 bases, with 19 bases left in between. The germline CDR1 and CDR2 sequences are MNHEY and SVGEGT. DNA for the CDR3: TGTGCCAGCAGGAGTGGTGCAGGGTGGGGTGAGCAGTACTTC. Translated: CASRSGAGWGEQYF.

The chain has TRBV7-9 and TRBJ1-1; 8 nucleotides match TRBD1. Germline trimming cut 5 bases from V and 4 bases from J; bases unmatched to any gene: 3. The CDR3 has 13 residues. Germline-derived CDR1 and CDR2 are SEHNR and FQNEAQ (reference sequence). CDR3 bases: TGTGCCAGCAGCGCTACAGGGGGCACTGAAGCTTTCTTT. It is translated as CASSATGGTEAFF.

This clone was observed a handful of times. This sequence joins TRBV6-6 and TRBJ2-7; D is possibly TRBD2 (6 bases). Germline-derived CDR1 and CDR2 are MNHNY and SVGAGI (reference sequence). V lost 2 bases to trimming and J lost 4 bases, with 12 bases between them. The CDR3 is made up of 14 amino acids. CDR3 residues: CASSYGGLQYEQYF. In DNA form, the CDR3 reads TGTGCCAGCAGTTACGGGGGACTCCAATACGAGCAGTACTTC.

V and J are TRBV20-1 and TRBJ2-7; 8 bases are a match to TRBD2. V trimming: 4 bases; J trimming: 2 bases; junction bases outside the gene matches: 7. Per germline, CDR1 DFQATT and CDR2 SNEGSKA (reference sequence). CDR3 length equals 14 residues. This chain's CDR3 is CSAIPGGVPYEQYF. DNA for the CDR3: TGCAGTGCTATCCCGGGAGGGGTCCCCTACGAGCAGTACTTC.

This clone has more than one count but fewer than ten. The germline gene is not matched at one end of the junction; a read error may be the cause. The chain employs TRBV2 and TRBJ1-1, with D possibly being TRBD1 (6 bases). Germline CDR1 SNHLY, CDR2 FYNNEI. CDR3 length: 14 residues. The CDR3 sequence is CASSLEQGWTEAFF. The CDR3, as DNA: TGCGCCAGCAGCTTGGAACAGGGTTGGACTGAAGCTTTCTTT.

This chain uses TRBV7-2 with TRBJ2-7, with a tentative D call TRBD2 (5 bases). Per the germline V gene, CDR1 is SGHTA and CDR2 is FQGNSA. Trimming removed 1 base at V and 4 bases at J, with 11 bases between. The CDR3 runs to 14 residues. In DNA, the CDR3 is TGTGCCAGCAGCTTAGGGGGTTCGGGGTACGAGCAGTACTTC. Protein: CASSLGGSGYEQYF. Filled out from reference TRBV7-2 and TRBJ2-7, the complete variable domain reads GAGVSQSPSNKVTEKGKDVELRCDPISGHTALYWYRQSLGQGLEFLIYFQGNSAPDKSGLPSDRFSAERTGGSVSTLTIQRTQQEDSAVYLCASSLGGSGYEQYFGPGTRLTVT.

This clone was counted only a few times. V gene TRBV6-5 combines with J gene TRBJ2-3, with a possible D match to TRBD2 (6 bases). CDR3 length: 14 amino acids. Germline V gene sequence: CDR1 MNHEY, CDR2 SVGAGI. Trimming removed 2 bases at V and 6 bases at J, with 12 bases between. CDR3 in DNA: TGTGCCAGCAGTTACGAGGGCGGGACCGATACGCAGTATTTT. This gives the protein CASSYEGGTDTQYF.

This rearrangement joins TRBV5-1 to TRBJ1-4, with D possibly matching TRBD1 (6 bases). Per germline, CDR1 SGHRS and CDR2 YFSETQ. The CDR3 spans 16 residues. With 4 bases removed from V and 0 bases from J, the gap between germline ends came to 13 bases. CDR3 region: CASSPGHRATNEKLFF. DNA for the CDR3: TGCGCCAGCAGCCCGGGACACAGAGCAACTAATGAAAAACTGTTTTTT. Using reference TRBV5-1 and TRBJ1-4 for the parts outside the CDR3, the full variable domain is KAGVTQTPRYLIKTRGQQVTLSCSPISGHRSVSWYQQTPGQGLQFLFEYFSETQRNKGNFPGRFSGRQFSNSRSEMNVSTLELGDSALYLCASSPGHRATNEKLFFGSGTQLSVL.

The chain combines TRBV20-1 with TRBJ1-2; 7 bases match TRBD1. In germline, CDR1 is DFQATT, CDR2 SNEGSKA (reference sequence). Trimming cost V 1 base and J 8 bases; bases outside gene matches: 7. The CDR3 runs to 13 residues. The CDR3 loop is CSARGTGQKGYTF. The CDR3 DNA sequence: TGCAGTGCTAGAGGGACAGGCCAGAAAGGCTACACCTTC.

J is TRBJ1-1 and V is TRBV6-1; TRBD1 is a possible D gene (5 bases). CDR3 length equals 14 residues. Looked up from germline, CDR1 is MNHNS and CDR2 is SASEGT. The V gene lost 6 bases and the J gene lost 0 bases, with 11 bases spanning the gap. The CDR3 DNA reads as TGTGCCAGCAGCTCAAGACAGATGAACACTGAAGCTTTCTTT. Amino acid sequence: CASSSRQMNTEAFF.

The chain combines TRBV30 with TRBJ2-7; 11 nucleotides agree with TRBD2. The germline V gene has CDR1 GTSNPN and CDR2 SVGIG (reference sequence). CDR3 length: 13 amino acids. V was clipped by 0 bases and J by 5 bases; unmatched bases: 0. CDR3 DNA sequence: TGTGCCTGGAGTGTACTAGCGGGAGACGAGCAGTACTTC. Protein: CAWSVLAGDEQYF.

This clone is large. The V and J genes are TRBV6-2 or TRBV6-3 and TRBJ2-7; 9 bases are a match to TRBD2. The J segment lost 2 bases and the V segment lost 7 bases, leaving 6 bases of the junction unmatched. This CDR3 has 14 residues. The germline V gene has CDR1 MNHEY and CDR2 SVGEGT. DNA of the CDR3: TGTGCCAGCACCTTTGGACTAGCGACCTACGAGCAGTACTTC. Translated, it gives CASTFGLATYEQYF.